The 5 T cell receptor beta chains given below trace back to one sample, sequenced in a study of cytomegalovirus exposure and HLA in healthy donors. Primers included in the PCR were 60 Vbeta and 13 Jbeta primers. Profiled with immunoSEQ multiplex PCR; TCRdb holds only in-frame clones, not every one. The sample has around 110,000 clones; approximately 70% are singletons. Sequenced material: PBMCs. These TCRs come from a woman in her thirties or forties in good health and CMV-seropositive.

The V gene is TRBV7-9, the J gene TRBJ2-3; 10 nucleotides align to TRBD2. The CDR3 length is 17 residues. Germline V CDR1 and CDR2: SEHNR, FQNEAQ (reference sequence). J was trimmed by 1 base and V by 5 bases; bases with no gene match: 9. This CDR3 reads CASSPGLAGARTDTQYF. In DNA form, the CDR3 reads TGTGCCAGCAGCCCTGGGCTAGCGGGAGCCCGCACAGATACGCAGTATTTT. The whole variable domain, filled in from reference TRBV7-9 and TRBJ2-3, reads DTGVSQNPRHKITKRGQNVTFRCDPISEHNRLYWYRQTLGQGPEFLTYFQNEAQLEKSRLLSDRFSAERPKGSFSTLEIQRTEQGDSAMYLCASSPGLAGARTDTQYFGPGTRLTVL.

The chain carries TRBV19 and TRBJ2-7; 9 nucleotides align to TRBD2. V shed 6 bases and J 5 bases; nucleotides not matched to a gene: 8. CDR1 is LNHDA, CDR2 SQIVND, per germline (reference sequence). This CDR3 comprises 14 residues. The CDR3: CASSPGLALDEQYF. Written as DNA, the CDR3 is TGTGCCAGTAGCCCGGGACTAGCATTGGACGAGCAGTACTTC. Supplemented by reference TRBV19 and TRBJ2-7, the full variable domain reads DGGITQSPKYLFRKEGQNVTLSCEQNLNHDAMYWYRQDPGQGLRLIYYSQIVNDFQKGDIAEGYSVSREKKESFPLTVTSAQKNPTAFYLCASSPGLALDEQYFGPGTRLTVT.

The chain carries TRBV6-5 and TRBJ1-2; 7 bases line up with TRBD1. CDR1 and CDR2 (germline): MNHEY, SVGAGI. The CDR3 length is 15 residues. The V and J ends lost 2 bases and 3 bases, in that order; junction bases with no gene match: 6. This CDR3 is CASSYAAQGDYGYTF. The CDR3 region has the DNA TGTGCCAGCAGTTACGCCGCTCAGGGGGACTATGGCTACACCTTC.

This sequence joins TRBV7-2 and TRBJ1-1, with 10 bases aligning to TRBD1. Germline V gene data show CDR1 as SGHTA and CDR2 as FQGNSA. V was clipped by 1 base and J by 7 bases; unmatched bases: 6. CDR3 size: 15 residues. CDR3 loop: CASSLDGTGAYEAFF. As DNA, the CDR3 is TGTGCCAGCAGCTTAGACGGGACAGGGGCTTATGAAGCTTTCTTT.

This CDR3 reads CASSLVRATGTAIYF. In DNA, the CDR3 is TGTGCCAGCAGCTTAGTCCGAGCGACAGGGACAGCCATATATTTT. This chain connects TRBV11-2 to TRBJ1-3; 7 positions agree with TRBD1. The CDR3 extends over 15 amino acids. Per the germline V gene, CDR1 is SGHAT and CDR2 is FQNNGV. Trimming removed 1 base from V and 11 bases from J; junction bases left unmatched: 11.